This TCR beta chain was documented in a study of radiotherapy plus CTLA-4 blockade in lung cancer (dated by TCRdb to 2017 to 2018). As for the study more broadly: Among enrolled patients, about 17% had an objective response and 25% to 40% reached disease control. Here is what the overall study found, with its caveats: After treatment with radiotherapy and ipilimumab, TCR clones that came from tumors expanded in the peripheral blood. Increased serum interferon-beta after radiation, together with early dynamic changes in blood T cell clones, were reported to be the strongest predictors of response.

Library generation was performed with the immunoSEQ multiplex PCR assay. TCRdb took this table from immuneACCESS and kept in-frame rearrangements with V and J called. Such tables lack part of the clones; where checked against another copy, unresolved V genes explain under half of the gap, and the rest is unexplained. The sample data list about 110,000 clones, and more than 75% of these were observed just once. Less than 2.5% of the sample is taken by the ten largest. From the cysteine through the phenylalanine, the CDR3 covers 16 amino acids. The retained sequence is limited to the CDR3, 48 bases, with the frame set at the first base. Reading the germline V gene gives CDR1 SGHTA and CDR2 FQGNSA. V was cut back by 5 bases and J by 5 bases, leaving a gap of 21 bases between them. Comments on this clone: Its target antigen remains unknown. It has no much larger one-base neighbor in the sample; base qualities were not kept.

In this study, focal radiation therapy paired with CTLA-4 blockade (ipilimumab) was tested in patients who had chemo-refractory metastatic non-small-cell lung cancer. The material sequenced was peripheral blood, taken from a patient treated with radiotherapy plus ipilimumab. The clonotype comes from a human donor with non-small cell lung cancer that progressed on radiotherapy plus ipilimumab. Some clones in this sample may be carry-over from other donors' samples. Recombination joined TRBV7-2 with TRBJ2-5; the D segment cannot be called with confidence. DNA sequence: TGTGCCAGCAGCCTCGGCGGCCCGGGCCCCTGGGAGACCCAGTACTTC. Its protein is CASSLGGPGPWETQYF.